The 10 T cell receptor beta chains below all came from one sample that was sequenced in a study of blood T cell repertoires in COVID-19. This table comes from immunoSEQ multiplex PCR, and its TCRdb copy is limited to in-frame clones, with some not included. The table includes under 200,000 clones, around 74% detected once. The source material was peripheral blood. These receptors originate from a woman aged 60 to 75 with COVID-19, enrolled during active disease.

The sample holds many counts of this clone. This chain links TRBV12-3 or TRBV12-4 with TRBJ2-1; 7 positions match TRBD2. The CDR3 has 13 amino acids. V dropped 1 base and J dropped 12; count of bases not matched to a gene: 6. DNA for the CDR3: TGTGCCAGCAGTTTAGGGGAGGGCCTGGGGCAGTTCTTC. Its translation: CASSLGEGLGQFF.

This clone was detected many times. CDR3 sequence reads: CASSPGSWGQTYEQYF. The CDR3 DNA follows: TGTGCCAGCAGTCCAGGGAGTTGGGGACAGACCTACGAGCAGTACTTC. The V gene is TRBV27, the J gene TRBJ2-7, with 7 bases that match TRBD1. CDR3 length: 16 residues. Trimming removed 5 bases from V and 2 bases from J; junction bases left unmatched: 12. Germline V gene lookup returns CDR1 MNHEY and CDR2 SMNVEV (reference sequence).

The rearrangement joins TRBV5-4 to TRBJ1-5, with D perhaps matching TRBD1 (5 bases). Germline V CDR1 and CDR2: SGHNT, YYREEE (reference sequence). Trimming left V 4 bases short and J 0 bases short, with 14 bases between. The CDR3 extends over 16 amino acids. The CDR3 nucleotides are TGTGCCAGCAGCATCGGTGGAGGGGTTAGCAATCAGCCCCAGCATTTT. This gives the protein CASSIGGGVSNQPQHF.

V and J are TRBV27 and TRBJ1-2, with 8 bases identical to TRBD1. This CDR3 is 13 amino acids long. Per the germline V gene, CDR1 is MNHEY and CDR2 is SMNVEV (reference sequence). V was clipped by 6 bases and J by 7 bases; unmatched bases: 7. The CDR3, as DNA: TGTGCCAGCAGCCCCAGGGGGCTTGGTGGCTACACCTTC. Its translation is CASSPRGLGGYTF.

This chain uses TRBV5-8 with TRBJ2-7; no reliable D call. Germline values: CDR1 SGHTS, CDR2 YDEGEE. Trimming pared 4 bases from V and 0 bases from J, leaving 14 bases between. The CDR3 is 15 residues long. CDR3 DNA sequence: TGTGCCAGCAGCCGAGCACGCTCGAGCTCCTACGAGCAGTACTTC. Translation: CASSRARSSSYEQYF.

This chain joins TRBV5-6 and TRBJ2-7; TRBD2 is a possible D gene (6 bases). Germline V lookup: CDR1 SGHDT, CDR2 YYEEEE. The CDR3 runs 15 residues. V shed 7 bases and J shed 1 base, with 18 bases lying between them. The CDR3 region is CASHPRGGASYEQYV. CDR3 in DNA: TGTGCCAGCCACCCCCGGGGAGGTGCATCCTACGAGCAGTACGTC.

CDR3 sequence (DNA): TGTGCCAGCAGTCGGCCGGGACAGATCACTGAAGCTTTCTTT. This sequence encodes CASSRPGQITEAFF. The chain is built from TRBV28 and TRBJ1-1; 7 nucleotides agree with TRBD1. Trimming took 5 bases from V and 4 from J; bases not matched to a gene: 7. The CDR3 has 14 amino acids. Germline V CDR1 and CDR2: MDHEN, SYDVKM.

This clone was detected ten times or more. The rearrangement joins TRBV9 to TRBJ1-4; possibly TRBD1 for D (5 bases). CDR3 size: 15 residues. V lost 0 bases, J lost 4 bases, and 10 bases lay in between. Germline values: CDR1 SGDLS, CDR2 YYNGEE. The CDR3 protein is CASSVGGRRNEKLFF. The CDR3 bases are TGTGCCAGCAGCGTAGGGGGCAGGCGTAATGAAAAACTGTTTTTT. The full variable domain, in which reference TRBV9 and TRBJ1-4 provide the parts outside the CDR3, is DSGVTQTPKHLITATGQRVTLRCSPRSGDLSVYWYQQSLDQGLQFLIQYYNGEERAKGNILERFSAQQFPDLHSELNLSSLELGDSALYFCASSVGGRRNEKLFFGSGTQLSVL.

This clone was counted a single time. The chain has TRBV7-2 and TRBJ2-3; 8 bases line up with TRBD2. CDR1 and CDR2 from the germline V gene are SGHTA and FQGNSA. V was clipped by 1 base and J by 4 bases; unmatched bases: 4. CDR3 length: 15 amino acids. CDR3 loop: CASSLVTGGSDTQYF. The CDR3 DNA is TGTGCCAGCAGCTTAGTCACGGGAGGGTCAGATACGCAGTATTTT.

The chain joins TRBV13 to TRBJ1-6; 8 positions agree with TRBD1. Germline V gene lookup returns CDR1 PRHDT and CDR2 FYEKMQ (reference sequence). After removal of 1 base from V and 14 bases from J, the junction contained 7 bases not matched to a gene. This CDR3 has 14 amino acids. Here the CDR3 DNA reads TGTGCCAGCAGCTTAGCGGCAGGGGGCCTGGCCCTCCACTTT. This gives the protein CASSLAAGGLALHF.